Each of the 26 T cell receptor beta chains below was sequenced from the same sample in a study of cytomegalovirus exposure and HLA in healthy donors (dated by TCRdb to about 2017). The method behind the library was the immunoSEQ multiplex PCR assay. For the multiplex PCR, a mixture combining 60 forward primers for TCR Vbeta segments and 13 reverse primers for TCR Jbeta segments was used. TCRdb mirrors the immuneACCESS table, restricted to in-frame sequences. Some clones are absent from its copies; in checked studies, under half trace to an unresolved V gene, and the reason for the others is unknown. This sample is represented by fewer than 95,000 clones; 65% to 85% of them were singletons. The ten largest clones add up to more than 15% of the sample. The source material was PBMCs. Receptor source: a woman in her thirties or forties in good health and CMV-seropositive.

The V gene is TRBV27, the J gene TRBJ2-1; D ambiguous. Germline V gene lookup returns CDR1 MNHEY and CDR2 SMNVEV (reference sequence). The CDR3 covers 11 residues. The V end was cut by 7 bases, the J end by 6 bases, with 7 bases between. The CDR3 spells CASTAGNEQFF. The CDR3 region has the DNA TGTGCCAGCACGGCAGGCAATGAGCAGTTCTTC.

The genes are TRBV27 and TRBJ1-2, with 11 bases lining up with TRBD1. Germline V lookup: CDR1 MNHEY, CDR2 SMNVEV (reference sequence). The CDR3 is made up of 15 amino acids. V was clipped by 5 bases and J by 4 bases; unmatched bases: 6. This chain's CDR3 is CASSLKDRGLYGYTF. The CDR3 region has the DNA TGTGCCAGCAGTCTAAAGGACAGGGGGCTCTATGGCTACACCTTC.

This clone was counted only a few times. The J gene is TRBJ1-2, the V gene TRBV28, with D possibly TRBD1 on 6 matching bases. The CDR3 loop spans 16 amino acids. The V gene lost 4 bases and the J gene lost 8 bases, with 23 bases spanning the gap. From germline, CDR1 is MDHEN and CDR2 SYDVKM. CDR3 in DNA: TGTGCCAGCAGTTCCCCCCTCGGGGGGCGGAGAGAAGGCTACACCTTC. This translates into CASSSPLGGRREGYTF.

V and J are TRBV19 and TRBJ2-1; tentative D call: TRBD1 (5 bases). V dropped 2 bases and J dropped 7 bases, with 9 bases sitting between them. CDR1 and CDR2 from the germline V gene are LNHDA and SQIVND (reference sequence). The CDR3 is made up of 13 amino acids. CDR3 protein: CASSIYKGNEQFF. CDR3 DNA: TGTGCCAGTAGTATATACAAGGGGAATGAGCAGTTCTTC. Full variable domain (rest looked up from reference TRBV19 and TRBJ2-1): DGGITQSPKYLFRKEGQNVTLSCEQNLNHDAMYWYRQDPGQGLRLIYYSQIVNDFQKGDIAEGYSVSREKKESFPLTVTSAQKNPTAFYLCASSIYKGNEQFFGPGTRLTVL.

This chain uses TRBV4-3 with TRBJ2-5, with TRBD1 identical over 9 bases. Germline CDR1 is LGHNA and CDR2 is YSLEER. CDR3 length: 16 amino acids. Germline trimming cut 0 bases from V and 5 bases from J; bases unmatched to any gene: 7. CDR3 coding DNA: TGCGCCAGCAGCCAAGATCGTACAGGGGGCATCGAGACCCAGTACTTC. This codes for CASSQDRTGGIETQYF.

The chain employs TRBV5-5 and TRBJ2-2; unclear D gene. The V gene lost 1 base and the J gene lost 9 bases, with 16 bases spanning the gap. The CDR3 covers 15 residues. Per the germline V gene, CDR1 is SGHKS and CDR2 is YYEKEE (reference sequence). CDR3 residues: CASSLITGTLRELFF. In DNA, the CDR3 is TGTGCCAGCAGCTTGATCACGGGTACCCTTCGGGAGCTGTTTTTT.

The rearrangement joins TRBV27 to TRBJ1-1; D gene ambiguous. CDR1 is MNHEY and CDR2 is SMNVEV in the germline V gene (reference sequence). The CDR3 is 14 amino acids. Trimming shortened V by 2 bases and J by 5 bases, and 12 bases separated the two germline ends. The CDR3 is CASSLRFPSTEAFF. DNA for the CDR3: TGTGCCAGCAGTTTACGTTTTCCCTCTACTGAAGCTTTCTTT.

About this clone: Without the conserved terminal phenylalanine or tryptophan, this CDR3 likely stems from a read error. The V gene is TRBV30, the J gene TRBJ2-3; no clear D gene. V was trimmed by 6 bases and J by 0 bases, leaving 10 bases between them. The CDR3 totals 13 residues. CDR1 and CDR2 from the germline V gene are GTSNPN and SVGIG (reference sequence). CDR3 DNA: TGTGCCTGTAAACCGACTAGCACAGATACGCAGTATGTT. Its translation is CACKPTSTDTQYV.

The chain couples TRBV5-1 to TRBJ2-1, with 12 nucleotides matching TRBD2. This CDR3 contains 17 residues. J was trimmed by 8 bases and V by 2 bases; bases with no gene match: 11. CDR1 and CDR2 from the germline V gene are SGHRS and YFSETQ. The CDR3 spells CASSFLAGGPSPHEQFF. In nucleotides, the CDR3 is TGCGCCAGCAGCTTCCTAGCGGGGGGGCCCAGCCCGCATGAGCAGTTCTTC.

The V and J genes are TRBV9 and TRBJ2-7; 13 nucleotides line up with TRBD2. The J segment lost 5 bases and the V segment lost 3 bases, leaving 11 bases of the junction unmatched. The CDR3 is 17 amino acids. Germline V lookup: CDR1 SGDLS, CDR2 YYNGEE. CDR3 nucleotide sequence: TGTGCCAGCAGCGCGAATACCTGGACTAGCGGGAGACACGAGCAGTACTTC. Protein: CASSANTWTSGRHEQYF.

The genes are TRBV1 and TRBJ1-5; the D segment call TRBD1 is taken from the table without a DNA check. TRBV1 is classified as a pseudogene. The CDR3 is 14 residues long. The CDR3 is CTSSQDQRQQPQHF. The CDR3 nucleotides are TGCACCAGCAGCCAAGATCAACGACAGCAGCCCCAGCATTTT.

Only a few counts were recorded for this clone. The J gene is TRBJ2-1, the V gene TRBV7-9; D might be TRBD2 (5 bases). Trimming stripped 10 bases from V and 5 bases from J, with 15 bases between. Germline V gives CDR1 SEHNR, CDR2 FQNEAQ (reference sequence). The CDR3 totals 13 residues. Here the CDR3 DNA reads TGTGCCACTAACGAGGGCAGGCACAATGAGCAGTTCTTC. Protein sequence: CATNEGRHNEQFF.

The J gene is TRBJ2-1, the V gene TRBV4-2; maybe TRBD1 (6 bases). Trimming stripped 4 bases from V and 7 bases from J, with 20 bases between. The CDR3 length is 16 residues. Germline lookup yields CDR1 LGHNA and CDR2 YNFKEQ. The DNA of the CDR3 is TGTGCCAGCAGCCGCCACCCTGGACAGAAAGAGAATGAGCAGTTCTTC. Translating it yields CASSRHPGQKENEQFF.

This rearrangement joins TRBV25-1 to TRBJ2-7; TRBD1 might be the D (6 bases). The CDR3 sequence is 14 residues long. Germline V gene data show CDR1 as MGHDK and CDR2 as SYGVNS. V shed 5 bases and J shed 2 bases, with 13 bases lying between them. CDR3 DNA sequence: TGTGCCAGCAGTAAGGTACAGGGTCCCTACGAGCAGTACTTC. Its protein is CASSKVQGPYEQYF.

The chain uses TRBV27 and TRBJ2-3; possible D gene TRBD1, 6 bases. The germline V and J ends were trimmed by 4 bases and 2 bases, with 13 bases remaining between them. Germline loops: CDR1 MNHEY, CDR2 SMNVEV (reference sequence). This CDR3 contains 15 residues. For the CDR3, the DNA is TGTGCCAGCAGTTACGGACAGTTACACACAGATACGCAGTATTTT. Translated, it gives CASSYGQLHTDTQYF.

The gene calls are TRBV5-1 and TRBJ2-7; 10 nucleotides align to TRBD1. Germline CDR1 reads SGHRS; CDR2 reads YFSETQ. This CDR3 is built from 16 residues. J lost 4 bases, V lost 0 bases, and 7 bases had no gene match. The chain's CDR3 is CASSLAPGQGMYEQYF. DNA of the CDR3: TGCGCCAGCAGCTTGGCCCCGGGACAGGGGATGTACGAGCAGTACTTC. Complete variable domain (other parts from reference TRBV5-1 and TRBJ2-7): KAGVTQTPRYLIKTRGQQVTLSCSPISGHRSVSWYQQTPGQGLQFLFEYFSETQRNKGNFPGRFSGRQFSNSRSEMNVSTLELGDSALYLCASSLAPGQGMYEQYFGPGTRLTVT.

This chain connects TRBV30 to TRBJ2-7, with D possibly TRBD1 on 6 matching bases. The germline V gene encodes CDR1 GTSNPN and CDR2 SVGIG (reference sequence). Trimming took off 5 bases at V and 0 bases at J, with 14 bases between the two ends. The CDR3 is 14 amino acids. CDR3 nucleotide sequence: TGTGCCTGGGGTATGGGGGCAAGCTCCTACGAGCAGTACTTC. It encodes CAWGMGASSYEQYF.

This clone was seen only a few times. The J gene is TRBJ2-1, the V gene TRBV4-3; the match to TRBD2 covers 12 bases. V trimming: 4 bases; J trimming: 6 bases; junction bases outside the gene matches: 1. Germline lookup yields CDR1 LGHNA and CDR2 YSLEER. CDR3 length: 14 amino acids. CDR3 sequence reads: CASSLGLAGNEQFF. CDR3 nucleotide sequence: TGCGCCAGCAGCCTGGGACTAGCGGGCAATGAGCAGTTCTTC.

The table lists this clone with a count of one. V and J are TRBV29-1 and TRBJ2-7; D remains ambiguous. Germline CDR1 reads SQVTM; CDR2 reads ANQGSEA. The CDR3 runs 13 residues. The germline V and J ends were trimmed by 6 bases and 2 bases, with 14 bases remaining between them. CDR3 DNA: TGCAGCGTCACGGGTGGTTCCGCCTACGAGCAGTACTTC. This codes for CSVTGGSAYEQYF.

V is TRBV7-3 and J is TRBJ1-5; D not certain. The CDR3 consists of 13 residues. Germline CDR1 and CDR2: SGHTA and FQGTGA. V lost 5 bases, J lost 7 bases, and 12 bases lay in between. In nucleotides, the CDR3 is TGTGCCAGCAGCCCTTTCATGGGCCAGCCCCAGCATTTT. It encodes CASSPFMGQPQHF.

CDR3 protein: CASSLNRGQRNEQFF. The CDR3 DNA sequence: TGTGCCAGCAGCTTAAACAGGGGGCAACGTAATGAGCAGTTCTTC. The gene calls are TRBV7-8 and TRBJ2-1; 9 bases map to TRBD1. The CDR3 contains 15 residues. Germline CDR1 reads SGHVS; CDR2 reads FQNEAQ. Trimming cost V 2 bases and J 7 bases; bases outside gene matches: 6.

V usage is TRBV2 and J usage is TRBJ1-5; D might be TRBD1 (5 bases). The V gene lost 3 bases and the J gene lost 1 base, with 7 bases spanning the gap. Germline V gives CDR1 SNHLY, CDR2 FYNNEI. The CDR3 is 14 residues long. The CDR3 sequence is CASSEAGSNQPQHF. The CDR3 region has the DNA TGTGCCAGCAGTGAGGCAGGGAGCAATCAGCCCCAGCATTTT.

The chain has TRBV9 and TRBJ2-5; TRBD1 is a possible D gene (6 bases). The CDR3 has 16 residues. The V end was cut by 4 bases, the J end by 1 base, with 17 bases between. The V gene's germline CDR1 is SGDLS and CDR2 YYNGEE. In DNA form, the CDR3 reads TGTGCCAGCAGCCAGGGGCCCTCGGTAGGCCAAGAGACCCAGTACTTC. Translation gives CASSQGPSVGQETQYF.

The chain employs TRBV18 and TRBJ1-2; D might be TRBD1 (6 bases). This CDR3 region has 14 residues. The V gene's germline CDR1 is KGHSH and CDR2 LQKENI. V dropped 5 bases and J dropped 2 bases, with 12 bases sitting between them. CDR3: CASSAQRGNYGYTF. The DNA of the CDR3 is TGTGCCAGCTCAGCCCAGAGGGGGAACTATGGCTACACCTTC. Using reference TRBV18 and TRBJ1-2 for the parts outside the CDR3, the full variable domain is NAGVMQNPRHLVRRRGQEARLRCSPMKGHSHVYWYRQLPEEGLKFMVYLQKENIIDESGMPKERFSAEFPKEGPSILRIQQVVRGDSAAYFCASSAQRGNYGYTFGSGTRLTVV.

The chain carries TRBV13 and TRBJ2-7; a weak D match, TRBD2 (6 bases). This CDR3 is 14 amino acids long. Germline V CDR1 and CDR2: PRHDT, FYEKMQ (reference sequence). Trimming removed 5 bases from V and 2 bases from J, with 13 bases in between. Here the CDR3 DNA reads TGTGCCAGCAGCCCGACTAGGGTTACCTACGAGCAGTACTTC. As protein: CASSPTRVTYEQYF.

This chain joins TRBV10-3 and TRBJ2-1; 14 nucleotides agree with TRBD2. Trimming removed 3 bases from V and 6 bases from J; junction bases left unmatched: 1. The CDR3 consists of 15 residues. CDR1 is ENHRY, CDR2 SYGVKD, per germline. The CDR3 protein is CAISEGTSGGNEQFF. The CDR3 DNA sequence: TGTGCCATCAGTGAAGGGACTAGCGGGGGCAATGAGCAGTTCTTC.